The 26 T cell receptor beta chains reported below all come from one sample, sequenced in a study of CXCR4 blockade with PD-1 therapy in pancreatic cancer (dated by TCRdb to about 2019). The library was produced with the immunoSEQ multiplex PCR assay. Sourced from immuneACCESS, this table was stored by TCRdb with only in-frame sequences that have V and J called. A share of the clones is absent; for the studies checked, an unresolved V gene accounts for under half, and the remainder has no known explanation. The sample table shows about 8,100 clones, and 50% to 75% are seen once. The ten largest clonotypes hold roughly 7% of the sample. The sample taken for sequencing was tumor tissue. These receptors all stem from a human donor with pancreatic ductal adenocarcinoma.

The V gene is TRBV11-3, the J gene TRBJ1-2; D unresolved. Trimming stripped 5 bases from V and 5 bases from J, with 24 bases between. The CDR3 covers 17 residues. Germline CDR1 and CDR2: SGHNT and YENEEA. In DNA, the CDR3 is TGTGCCAGCAGCCCCTACTGGCCCGGACCCGCAACTTATGGCTACACCTTC. It specifies CASSPYWPGPATYGYTF.

This chain connects TRBV5-1 to TRBJ1-3; D might be TRBD1 (5 bases). Trimming left V 4 bases short and J 0 bases short, with 17 bases between. The CDR3 consists of 17 residues. Per the germline V gene, CDR1 is SGHRS and CDR2 is YFSETQ. CDR3 in amino acids: CASSPQGAAFSGNTIYF. CDR3 DNA: TGCGCCAGCAGCCCGCAGGGAGCGGCATTCTCTGGAAACACCATATATTTT. Full variable domain (outside the CDR3, taken from reference TRBV5-1 and TRBJ1-3): KAGVTQTPRYLIKTRGQQVTLSCSPISGHRSVSWYQQTPGQGLQFLFEYFSETQRNKGNFPGRFSGRQFSNSRSEMNVSTLELGDSALYLCASSPQGAAFSGNTIYFGEGSWLTVV.

This clone was recorded once. The chain's CDR3 is CATSQGRAYEQYF. In nucleotides, the CDR3 is TGTGCCACCTCACAGGGGCGAGCGTACGAGCAGTACTTC. The J gene is TRBJ2-7, the V gene TRBV7-1, with TRBD1 identical over 7 bases. TRBV7-1 is placed among ORFs of uncertain function. V shed 10 bases, J shed 4 bases, and the junction held 10 bases outside the gene matches. The CDR3 runs 13 residues.

The chain employs TRBV6-8 and TRBJ2-3, with 10 bases matching TRBD2. V dropped 10 bases and J dropped 2; count of bases not matched to a gene: 6. The CDR3 has 14 residues. Germline V gene data show CDR1 as MNHGY and CDR2 as SAAAGT. CDR3 loop: CATKLAGNTDTQYF. CDR3 nucleotides: TGTGCCACCAAACTAGCGGGGAACACAGATACGCAGTATTTT.

This chain joins TRBV11-3 and TRBJ1-4; 8 nucleotides align to TRBD1. The CDR3 is 17 residues long. From germline, CDR1 is SGHNT and CDR2 YENEEA. Germline trimming cut 5 bases from V and 0 bases from J; bases unmatched to any gene: 8. The CDR3 protein is CASSRGQGSATNEKLFF. DNA of the CDR3: TGTGCCAGCAGCAGAGGACAGGGAAGTGCAACTAATGAAAAACTGTTTTTT.

J is TRBJ2-3 and V is TRBV4-1; possibly TRBD2 for D (6 bases). V lost 3 bases, J lost 11 bases, and 15 bases lay in between. The length of the CDR3 is 13 residues. Germline CDR1 and CDR2: MGHRA and YSYEKL. The CDR3 region is CASSQPGERMQYF. CDR3 nucleotides: TGCGCCAGCAGCCAGCCGGGGGAGAGGATGCAGTATTTT.

This clone was picked up one time. CDR3 loop: CSPPAAIDRRYEQYF. The CDR3 nucleotides read TGCAGCCCCCCCGCAGCGATAGACAGGCGCTACGAGCAGTACTTC. The V gene is TRBV29-1, the J gene TRBJ2-7, with D tentatively TRBD1 (6 bases). Germline loops: CDR1 SQVTM, CDR2 ANQGSEA. The V end lost 8 bases, the J end lost 3 bases, and 23 bases lay between the germline ends. The CDR3 consists of 15 residues.

Sample share makes this clone medium-sized (0.01 to 0.1%). The rearrangement joins TRBV9 to TRBJ1-2; 7 nucleotides agree with TRBD1. Germline CDR1 SGDLS, CDR2 YYNGEE. The CDR3 consists of 16 residues. Germline trimming cut 3 bases from V and 8 bases from J; bases unmatched to any gene: 16. The CDR3 sequence: CASSGDPRTGQGGYTF. In DNA, the CDR3 is TGTGCCAGCAGCGGTGACCCACGGACAGGCCAAGGGGGCTACACCTTC. Using reference TRBV9 and TRBJ1-2 for the parts outside the CDR3, the full variable domain is DSGVTQTPKHLITATGQRVTLRCSPRSGDLSVYWYQQSLDQGLQFLIQYYNGEERAKGNILERFSAQQFPDLHSELNLSSLELGDSALYFCASSGDPRTGQGGYTFGSGTRLTVV.

The J gene is TRBJ2-7, the V gene TRBV11-3, with D unresolved. The CDR3 has 15 residues. The V gene lost 0 bases and the J gene lost 1 base, with 10 bases spanning the gap. Germline V gene data show CDR1 as SGHNT and CDR2 as YENEEA. CDR3 amino acids: CASSLDSQASYEQYF. The DNA for the CDR3 is TGTGCCAGCAGCTTAGATTCCCAGGCGTCCTACGAGCAGTACTTC.

This clone has more than one count but fewer than ten. The chain recombines TRBV19 with TRBJ2-1, with 8 bases that match TRBD2. V lost 5 bases and J lost 0; bases outside the gene matches: 6. The germline V gene encodes CDR1 LNHDA and CDR2 SQIVND (reference sequence). The CDR3 sequence is 16 residues long. CDR3: CASSFISGTSYNEQFF. As DNA, the CDR3 is TGTGCCAGTAGTTTCATTAGCGGGACCTCCTACAATGAGCAGTTCTTC.

This clone is classed as medium-sized. The rearrangement uses TRBV10-2 and TRBJ1-2; no clear D. Germline V gene lookup returns CDR1 WSHSY and CDR2 SAAADI. The CDR3 runs 12 residues. Trimming removed 3 bases from V and 8 bases from J, with 10 bases in between. The CDR3 DNA reads as TGCGCCAGCAGTGACGGGCGGGAGGGCTACACCTTC. It specifies CASSDGREGYTF.

With regard to this clone: Relative to the germline gene, one junction end is altered; a read error may explain this. The rearrangement links TRBV5-1 to TRBJ1-3; D is ambiguous. The CDR3 is 14 residues long. Germline assignment: CDR1 SGHRS and CDR2 YFSETQ. The CDR3 sequence is CANSEGTSGNTIYF. The CDR3 DNA is TGCGCCAACAGCGAAGGAACCTCTGGAAACACCATATATTTT.

The CDR3 DNA sequence: TGTGCCAGCTCACTTTCCCGGAATTCACCCCTCCACTTT. Translation: CASSLSRNSPLHF. J is TRBJ1-6 and V is TRBV18; D is uncertain. Trimming took 4 bases from V and 7 from J, leaving 8 bases between them. The CDR3 has 13 residues. From germline, CDR1 is KGHSH and CDR2 LQKENI.

The chain joins TRBV6-7 to TRBJ2-2, with 11 positions matching TRBD1. TRBV6-7 is designated an ORF whose function remains uncertain. This CDR3 spans 13 amino acids. V lost 11 bases, J lost 4 bases, and 3 bases stayed unmatched. The CDR3 region is CAGQGAGTGELFF. CDR3 bases: TGTGCCGGACAGGGGGCGGGCACCGGGGAGCTGTTTTTT.

The CDR3 DNA reads as TGCAGCGTTGGCGGACGAGGCGATGAGCAGTTCTTC. It specifies CSVGGRGDEQFF. V is TRBV29-1 and J is TRBJ2-1; no definite D call. Germline-derived CDR1 and CDR2 are SQVTM and ANQGSEA. The CDR3 is made up of 12 amino acids. Deletions cut 4 bases from V and 8 bases from J, with 12 bases between.

CDR3 in amino acids: CASSTPGQREQYF. In nucleotides, the CDR3 is TGTGCCAGCAGTACGCCGGGACAGAGAGAGCAGTACTTC. V usage is TRBV28 and J usage is TRBJ2-7, with 7 bases that match TRBD1. This CDR3 has 13 residues. Trimming removed 5 bases from V and 7 bases from J; junction bases left unmatched: 8. Germline-derived CDR1 and CDR2 are MDHEN and SYDVKM.

The chain links TRBV25-1 to TRBJ2-5; D gene uncertain. Trimming took 8 bases from V and 7 from J, leaving 17 bases between them. The CDR3 consists of 13 residues. CDR1 MGHDK and CDR2 SYGVNS come from the germline V gene. CDR3 loop: CASGRSGYGTQYF. Written as DNA, the CDR3 is TGTGCCAGCGGAAGATCGGGTTACGGGACCCAGTACTTC.

This clone has a handful of counts. The genes are TRBV18 and TRBJ1-6; the D is unclear. The CDR3 covers 13 residues. Looked up from germline, CDR1 is KGHSH and CDR2 is LQKENI. V lost 2 bases, J lost 10 bases, and 9 bases lay in between. The chain's CDR3 is CASSPSEGSPLHF. The CDR3 DNA reads as TGTGCCAGCTCACCATCGGAGGGCTCACCCCTCCACTTT.

The chain employs TRBV10-3 and TRBJ1-5; D is unclear. The CDR3 consists of 12 residues. Germline CDR1 and CDR2: ENHRY and SYGVKD. The V end lost 10 bases, the J end lost 4 bases, and 11 bases lay between the germline ends. The CDR3 DNA is TGTGCCAGCGCCCCGGGGAATCAGCCCCAGCATTTT. This translates into CASAPGNQPQHF.

V and J are TRBV19 and TRBJ2-4, with 7 bases lining up with TRBD2. Unmatched junction bases numbered 8, after V lost 5 bases and J lost 1 base. CDR3 length equals 16 residues. CDR1 is LNHDA, CDR2 SQIVND, per germline (reference sequence). Here the CDR3 DNA reads TGTGCCAGTAGTCTAAGCGGGGCTTTGGCCAAAAACATTCAGTACTTC. Its protein is CASSLSGALAKNIQYF.

This clone was counted a few times. The chain has TRBV30 and TRBJ1-1; no definite D call. Germline V gives CDR1 GTSNPN, CDR2 SVGIG (reference sequence). The CDR3 runs to 12 residues. Deletions cut 3 bases from V and 6 bases from J, with 11 bases between. The DNA of the CDR3 is TGTGCCTGGAGGCTCTCTGGGCCTGAAGCTTTCTTT. Translating it yields CAWRLSGPEAFF.

V usage is TRBV15 and J usage is TRBJ2-3; D remains unclear. Germline assignment: CDR1 LNHNV and CDR2 YYDKDF (reference sequence). This CDR3 spans 15 amino acids. Trimming took off 1 base at V and 2 bases at J, with 10 bases between the two ends. CDR3 residues: CATSRAGTYTDTQYF. CDR3 DNA sequence: TGTGCCACCAGCAGAGCCGGAACCTACACAGATACGCAGTATTTT. The variable domain in full, completed from reference TRBV15 and TRBJ2-3, reads DAMVIQNPRYQVTQFGKPVTLSCSQTLNHNVMYWYQQKSSQAPKLLFHYYDKDFNNEADTPDNFQSRRPNTSFCFLDIRSPGLGDTAMYLCATSRAGTYTDTQYFGPGTRLTVL.

This clone is deemed large (0.1 to 1%). V usage is TRBV6-8 and J usage is TRBJ2-1; D is perhaps TRBD2 (5 bases). There are 17 residues in the CDR3. Germline CDR1 is MNHGY and CDR2 is SAAAGT. Trimming stripped 0 bases from V and 4 bases from J, with 16 bases between. Written as DNA, the CDR3 is TGTGCCAGCAGTTACTCGACCCGAGGCGGGTCGTACAATGAGCAGTTCTTC. It is translated as CASSYSTRGGSYNEQFF.

The chain uses TRBV12-1 and TRBJ2-2; the table calls TRBD2, which could not be checked here. TRBV12-1 has pseudogene status. CDR3 length: 14 residues. CDR3 protein: CASSLRRNTGELFF. CDR3 sequence (DNA): TGTGCCAGCAGCTTGAGAAGGAACACCGGGGAGCTGTTTTTT.

This sequence joins TRBV28 and TRBJ2-3; 8 bases map to TRBD2. With V trimmed by 2 bases and J by 5 bases, 3 bases remained unmatched. From germline, CDR1 is MDHEN and CDR2 SYDVKM. The CDR3 extends over 14 amino acids. DNA for the CDR3: TGTGCCAGCAGTTTAAGCGGGAGACAAGATACGCAGTATTTT. This translates into CASSLSGRQDTQYF.

This chain links TRBV19 with TRBJ2-7; TRBD1 agrees at 11 bases. Losses at the gene ends were 4 bases for V and 3 bases for J; bases not matched to a gene: 14. CDR1 LNHDA and CDR2 SQIVND come from the germline V gene (reference sequence). The CDR3 has 18 amino acids. The CDR3 protein is CASSTPSGTGGSIYEQYF. CDR3 nucleotide sequence: TGTGCCAGTAGTACACCCTCCGGGACAGGGGGATCCATCTACGAGCAGTACTTC.